This entry lists 27 T cell receptor beta chains sequenced from one sample in a study of blood T cell repertoires in COVID-19. Profiling relied on immunoSEQ multiplex PCR, and the TCRdb table lists in-frame clones only, not all of them. The top ten clones hold 6.3% of a sample with fewer than 300,000 clones, just under 90% of them seen once. Sequencing input: peripheral blood. All receptors come from a woman in her forties or fifties with COVID-19, enrolled during active disease.

As regards this clone: Mismatch with germline at one junction end may stem from a read error. The V and J genes are TRBV29-1 and TRBJ2-1, with D possibly TRBD1 on 5 matching bases. This CDR3 contains 16 residues. The germline CDR1 and CDR2 sequences are SQVTM and ANQGSEA. CDR3 sequence: CSVAQGWVTSNNEQFF. The CDR3, as DNA: TGCAGCGTCGCTCAGGGTTGGGTTACCTCCAACAATGAGCAGTTCTTC.

The chain carries TRBV2 and TRBJ2-7; the match to TRBD1 covers 7 bases. Germline V CDR1 and CDR2: SNHLY, FYNNEI. After removal of 4 bases from V and 7 bases from J, the junction contained 13 bases not matched to a gene. CDR3 length equals 15 residues. CDR3 sequence: CASSGTGVPSSEQYF. The CDR3 coding sequence is TGTGCCAGCAGTGGTACAGGGGTCCCTTCGTCTGAGCAGTACTTC.

The chain carries TRBV19 and TRBJ1-6; TRBD1 matches 10 bases. The germline gives CDR1 LNHDA, CDR2 SQIVND (reference sequence). CDR3 length equals 14 residues. Trimming removed 9 bases from V and 11 bases from J; junction bases left unmatched: 10. CDR3 sequence: CASSLLGQGAPLHF. The CDR3, as DNA: TGTGCCAGCTCCCTCCTTGGACAGGGGGCACCCCTCCACTTT.

In its sample, this clone was seen a few times. The chain couples TRBV5-6 to TRBJ1-5; TRBD1 matches 9 bases. Trimming cost V 3 bases and J 4 bases; bases outside gene matches: 8. CDR3 length equals 16 residues. CDR1 SGHDT and CDR2 YYEEEE come from the germline V gene. The CDR3 loop reads CASSSGTGYANQPQHF. The DNA of the CDR3 is TGTGCCAGCAGCTCCGGGACAGGGTATGCGAATCAGCCCCAGCATTTT.

The CDR3 is CASSMTPPEQYF. CDR3 bases: TGTGCCAGCAGTATGACTCCCCCCGAGCAGTACTTC. The chain couples TRBV27 to TRBJ2-7; D gene unclear. CDR3 length: 12 amino acids. Per the germline V gene, CDR1 is MNHEY and CDR2 is SMNVEV (reference sequence). Trimming took 5 bases from V and 6 from J, leaving 11 bases between them.

Written as DNA, the CDR3 is TGTGCCAGCAGCTCTACAGGGGGCGGCAATCAGCCCCAGCATTTT. Protein product: CASSSTGGGNQPQHF. The chain couples TRBV6-5 to TRBJ1-5, with 9 bases identical to TRBD1. This CDR3 is built from 15 residues. The germline V gene encodes CDR1 MNHEY and CDR2 SVGAGI. The J segment lost 2 bases and the V segment lost 6 bases, leaving 5 bases of the junction unmatched.

This chain uses TRBV7-9 with TRBJ2-3, with TRBD2 matching 8 bases. Germline-derived CDR1 and CDR2 are SEHNR and FQNEAQ (reference sequence). V lost 5 bases and J lost 4; bases outside the gene matches: 11. This CDR3 comprises 16 residues. The CDR3 DNA sequence: TGTGCCAGCAGCGAGCCCGGGACTAGTGCGGCAGATACGCAGTATTTT. Protein product: CASSEPGTSAADTQYF.

This clone was detected only once. The chain carries TRBV7-7 and TRBJ2-3; D is unresolved. The CDR3 length is 14 residues. Trimming left V 5 bases short and J 1 base short, with 10 bases between. Germline assignment: CDR1 SSHAT and CDR2 FNYEAQ (reference sequence). The CDR3 DNA is TGTGCCAGCAGCCCCTTGGTAGGCACAGATACGCAGTATTTT. It yields the protein CASSPLVGTDTQYF.

This chain links TRBV29-1 with TRBJ2-1, with 7 bases that match TRBD2. Germline-derived CDR1 and CDR2 are SQVTM and ANQGSEA. CDR3 size: 14 residues. Losses at the gene ends were 6 bases for V and 2 bases for J; bases not matched to a gene: 7. In nucleotides, the CDR3 is TGCAGCGTCCTTGGGGGGGGAACCTACAATGAGCAGTTCTTC. Translating it yields CSVLGGGTYNEQFF.

This clone was seen just once. The chain links TRBV11-3 to TRBJ1-5, with TRBD1 as a possible D gene (5 bases). The germline V gene has CDR1 SGHNT and CDR2 YENEEA. V lost 5 bases to trimming and J lost 2 bases, with 16 bases between them. The CDR3 has 16 residues. This CDR3 is CASSAMDGGGNQPQHF. The CDR3 DNA reads as TGTGCCAGCAGCGCTATGGATGGGGGGGGCAATCAGCCCCAGCATTTT.

This chain joins TRBV7-9 and TRBJ1-4, with TRBD1 matching over 8 bases. The CDR3 loop spans 14 amino acids. After removal of 6 bases from V and 5 bases from J, the junction contained 5 bases not matched to a gene. Germline V gene lookup returns CDR1 SEHNR and CDR2 FQNEAQ (reference sequence). The CDR3 region is CASSKQGENEKLFF. Here the CDR3 DNA reads TGTGCCAGCAGTAAACAGGGGGAGAATGAAAAACTGTTTTTT.

The chain employs TRBV5-1 and TRBJ2-1, with 8 bases matching TRBD2. The CDR3 spans 15 residues. V trimming: 0 bases; J trimming: 7 bases; junction bases outside the gene matches: 6. The germline V gene encodes CDR1 SGHRS and CDR2 YFSETQ. The CDR3 DNA is TGCGCCAGCAGCTTGGAAATAGCGGGATGGAATGAGCAGTTCTTC. Its translation: CASSLEIAGWNEQFF.

The rearrangement joins TRBV10-1 to TRBJ2-1, with D possibly matching TRBD2 (5 bases). The CDR3 has 14 amino acids. V was trimmed by 4 bases and J by 5 bases, leaving 12 bases between them. Germline loops: CDR1 WNHNN, CDR2 SYGVQD (reference sequence). The CDR3: CASSVGVLNNEQFF. The CDR3 coding sequence is TGCGCCAGCAGTGTCGGGGTTTTGAACAATGAGCAGTTCTTC.

The V call is TRBV6-5, the J call TRBJ2-1; a possible D gene is TRBD2 (5 bases). Trimming pared 2 bases from V and 5 bases from J, leaving 7 bases between. This CDR3 is built from 13 residues. Germline CDR1 reads MNHEY; CDR2 reads SVGAGI. Here the CDR3 DNA reads TGTGCCAGCAGTTACGAAGCGGACAATGAGCAGTTCTTC. Translating it yields CASSYEADNEQFF.

The sample holds one count of this clone. A read error may account for a junction end that differs from germline. This chain uses TRBV7-7 with TRBJ2-5; 7 positions agree with TRBD2. Looked up from germline, CDR1 is SSHAT and CDR2 is FNYEAQ (reference sequence). The CDR3 extends over 14 amino acids. CDR3 sequence: CASSSTGGSETQYF. DNA of the CDR3: TGTGCTAGCAGCTCTACGGGAGGTTCCGAGACCCAGTACTTC.

The chain is built from TRBV7-9 and TRBJ2-3, with 7 bases that match TRBD2. Losses at the gene ends were 0 bases for V and 3 bases for J; bases not matched to a gene: 3. The germline gives CDR1 SEHNR, CDR2 FQNEAQ (reference sequence). The CDR3 sequence is 15 residues long. The CDR3 nucleotides read TGTGCCAGCAGCTTAGCGGGAGGGCCTACAGATACGCAGTATTTT. This sequence encodes CASSLAGGPTDTQYF.

V gene TRBV11-2 combines with J gene TRBJ2-3, with 13 bases lining up with TRBD2. The CDR3 runs to 18 residues. Unmatched junction bases numbered 9, after V lost 4 bases and J lost 2 bases. CDR1 is SGHAT and CDR2 is FQNNGV in the germline V gene. This CDR3 reads CASSSFLTSGGVTDTQYF. The CDR3 DNA is TGTGCCAGCAGCTCGTTTCTTACTAGCGGGGGGGTCACAGATACGCAGTATTTT.

This clone was detected only once. V and J are TRBV18 and TRBJ2-3; 9 bases map to TRBD2. V shed 4 bases and J 2 bases; nucleotides not matched to a gene: 7. The CDR3 runs to 16 residues. Germline V gene sequence: CDR1 KGHSH, CDR2 LQKENI. The CDR3 spells CASSLGTSSTTDTQYF. In DNA, the CDR3 is TGTGCCAGCTCACTCGGGACTAGCAGCACCACAGATACGCAGTATTTT.

The chain recombines TRBV4-2 with TRBJ2-7; no clear D gene. V gave up 3 bases and J gave up 3 bases, with 12 bases separating them. Germline CDR1 reads LGHNA; CDR2 reads YNFKEQ. This CDR3 is built from 14 residues. CDR3 protein: CASSQLAGHYEQYF. CDR3 nucleotides: TGTGCCAGCAGCCAGCTGGCAGGCCACTACGAGCAGTACTTC.

The chain joins TRBV9 to TRBJ2-1; 10 nucleotides match TRBD2. With 4 bases clipped from V and 5 bases from J, the junction kept 6 bases outside the gene matches. This CDR3 has 15 amino acids. In germline, CDR1 is SGDLS, CDR2 YYNGEE. This CDR3 reads CASSPRTSGNNEQFF. The CDR3 bases are TGTGCCAGCAGCCCACGGACTAGCGGAAACAATGAGCAGTTCTTC.

The CDR3 loop is CASSLAQGTDTQYF. In DNA form, the CDR3 reads TGCGCCAGCAGCTTGGCACAGGGCACAGATACGCAGTATTTT. This sequence joins TRBV5-1 and TRBJ2-3; maybe TRBD1 (5 bases). Germline V gene lookup returns CDR1 SGHRS and CDR2 YFSETQ. Trimming took 0 bases from V and 1 from J, leaving 6 bases between them. The CDR3 covers 14 residues.

V and J are TRBV18 and TRBJ1-2, with a weak D call TRBD1 (5 bases). This CDR3 has 15 residues. CDR1 and CDR2 from the germline V gene are KGHSH and LQKENI. V was pared by 0 bases and J by 4 bases, with 12 bases between. CDR3 nucleotide sequence: TGTGCCAGCTCACCACCAGGGGAAACGACCTATGGCTACACCTTC. Its translation is CASSPPGETTYGYTF.

This clone was recorded many times. Germline and junction disagree at one end, which may indicate a read error. J is TRBJ2-3 and V is TRBV5-6; 14 bases line up with TRBD2. CDR3 length: 14 amino acids. Per the germline V gene, CDR1 is SGHDT and CDR2 is YYEEEE. CDR3: CASSRLAGGSRAVF. DNA for the CDR3: TGTGCCAGCAGTAGACTAGCGGGAGGGTCCCGGGCGGTCTTT.

This CDR3 is CASSLGQTYTDTQYF. The CDR3 DNA sequence: TGTGCCAGCAGCTTAGGACAGACTTACACAGATACGCAGTATTTT. The rearrangement links TRBV5-6 to TRBJ2-3; possibly TRBD1 for D (6 bases). The V end was cut by 2 bases, the J end by 2 bases, with 12 bases between. Germline values: CDR1 SGHDT, CDR2 YYEEEE. This CDR3 has 15 residues.

The table lists this clone with a count of one. The chain couples TRBV27 to TRBJ1-4; TRBD1 matches at 8 bases. In germline, CDR1 is MNHEY, CDR2 SMNVEV (reference sequence). The J segment lost 1 base and the V segment lost 5 bases, leaving 12 bases of the junction unmatched. The CDR3 consists of 18 residues. This CDR3 is CASSPWAGGAETNEKLFF. The CDR3 coding sequence is TGTGCCAGCAGTCCCTGGGCAGGGGGCGCCGAAACTAATGAAAAACTGTTTTTT.

This clone was observed a few times. The CDR3 coding sequence is TGTGCCAGCATCAGCTCTGGAAACACCATATATTTT. Translation gives CASISSGNTIYF. The chain employs TRBV25-1 and TRBJ1-3; no clear D gene. The V and J ends lost 7 bases and 0 bases respectively, with 4 bases between them. This CDR3 spans 12 amino acids. The germline CDR1 and CDR2 sequences are MGHDK and SYGVNS.

V is TRBV6-4 and J is TRBJ1-2, with 7 bases fitting TRBD1. Germline V CDR1 and CDR2: MRHNA, SNTAGT. V shed 4 bases, J shed 5 bases, and the junction held 10 bases outside the gene matches. This CDR3 has 15 residues. The CDR3 nucleotides are TGTGCCAGCAGTGCCACCGACAGGGTTGGTTATGGCTACACCTTC. It encodes CASSATDRVGYGYTF.